The source of this T cell receptor beta chain is a study of CD8 T cell repertoires and HIV-1 epitope variants. Across the study: Twenty-five autologous and known Gag and Nef epitope variant peptides each stimulated T cells separately. A roughly ten-day culture received IL-2, IL-7 and IL-15 on days 3 and 7.

Sequencing was performed with immunoSEQ multiplex PCR; in TCRdb, only in-frame clones are kept and a portion is missing. The table includes 5,000 to 6,500 clones, about 60% detected once. As to this clone: Its antigen is currently unknown.

The sequence derives from a male donor with HIV. Sequencing was performed on cultured CD8+ T cells derived from PBMCs.

CDR3 DNA sequence: TGTGCCAGCAGCTTAGTTAACAGTCACTACGAGCAGTACTTC. It codes for CASSLVNSHYEQYF. The chain carries TRBV7-9 and TRBJ2-7, with D unresolved. Germline CDR1 SEHNR, CDR2 FQNEAQ (reference sequence). There are 14 residues in the CDR3. V was pared by 1 base and J by 3 bases, with 10 bases between.